This T cell receptor (beta chain) emerged from a study of blood T cell repertoires in COVID-19. Study summary: COVID-19 samples, acute and convalescent, were from the United States, Italy and Spain. T cells, B-cell-depleted T cells, or PBMCs supplied cDNA or gDNA.

Trimming took 3 bases from V and 2 from J, leaving 7 bases between them. Germline CDR1 reads SEHNR; CDR2 reads FQNEAQ (reference sequence). The CDR3 totals 13 residues. Source study methods: Nucleated cell counts were estimated from reference gene primer amplification. Data came from immunoSEQ multiplex PCR; TCRdb stores just in-frame clones and leaves some out. V and J calls plus clone size are reproduced from that table; the DNA served to infer D and trimming. The sample lists under 250,000 clones; 82% were seen once. Material for sequencing was peripheral blood. The chain employs TRBV7-9 and TRBJ1-2; D not certain. The receptor comes from a woman in her sixties or seventies with acute or convalescent COVID-19. CDR3 region: CASSLRENYGYTF. DNA of the CDR3: TGTGCCAGCAGCTTGAGGGAAAACTATGGCTACACCTTC.